This T cell receptor (beta chain) was captured by sequencing in a study of cytomegalovirus exposure and HLA in healthy donors. The CDR3 is 14 amino acids. Trimming pared 3 bases from V and 3 bases from J, leaving 9 bases between. Germline V lookup: CDR1 MNHEY, CDR2 SMNVEV (reference sequence). This table comes from immunoSEQ multiplex PCR, and its TCRdb copy is limited to in-frame clones, with some not included. The table records roughly 45,000 clones, more than 85% of them present only once. The donors were in the approximately 110-subject validation cohort; that cohort was separate from the approximately 730-subject first cohort.

The TCR comes from a man between 18 and 35 years old in good health and CMV-seronegative. The rearrangement links TRBV27 to TRBJ2-1, with D maybe TRBD2 (5 bases). Input material: PBMCs. CDR3 DNA: TGTGCCAGCAGTTTTACGGGAAACTACAATGAGCAGTTCTTC. It encodes CASSFTGNYNEQFF.